These T cell receptor beta chains were read from a single sample in a study of blood T cell repertoires in COVID-19. Some clones are missing from TCRdb's copy, which holds only in-frame ones; the method was immunoSEQ multiplex PCR. The table includes some 73,000 clones, around 82% detected once. The source material was peripheral blood. Every receptor here comes from a human donor in a cohort sampled during active COVID-19. The CDR3 runs from the conserved cysteine through the conserved F or W. Each record gives: CDR3 DNA, CDR3 protein, clone size, D gene, V gene, J gene. The D gene is left open where the match is weak. Size tells how often a clone was seen (once, few, many) or the class of an expanded clone, and some rows leave it out.

TGTGCCAGCAGCCGGACAGGGGGAAGTAATTCACCCCTCCACTTT	CASSRTGGSNSPLHF	.	TRBD1	TRBV5-4	TRBJ1-6
TGTGCCAGCAAACTCTCGAACACCGGGGAGCTGTTTTTT	CASKLSNTGELFF	.	.	TRBV6-5	TRBJ2-2
TGTGCCAGCAGCCAGCGACCGGGACTCATCTACGAGCAGTACTTC	CASSQRPGLIYEQYF	.	.	TRBV3-1/TRBV3-2	TRBJ2-7
TGTGCCAGCTCTAGGGTAGGACAGGGAATTTATAATGAGCAGTTCTTC	CASSRVGQGIYNEQFF	many	TRBD1	TRBV18	TRBJ2-1
TGTGCCAGCACTCCCTGGCCGGGGGGAAACACCATATATTTT	CASTPWPGGNTIYF	.	.	TRBV6-6	TRBJ1-3
TGTGCCAGCAGCGTTACAGGTGACTTCTACAATGAGCAGTTCTTC	CASSVTGDFYNEQFF	.	.	TRBV9	TRBJ2-1
TGTGCCAGCAGCGTAGCTGGGACAGGGGTCTATGGCTACACCTTC	CASSVAGTGVYGYTF	.	TRBD1	TRBV9	TRBJ1-2
TGCAGCGTCACTAAGTCCCTATACAATGAGCAGTTCTTC	CSVTKSLYNEQFF	.	.	TRBV29-1	TRBJ2-1
TGTGCCAGCAGCGCCGGACAGGGTAATTATCAGCCCCAGCATTTT	CASSAGQGNYQPQHF	once	TRBD1	TRBV5-8	TRBJ1-5
TGTGCCAGCAGCCAACCCGGACTAGCGGTAGGTGGTGAGCAGTTCTTC	CASSQPGLAVGGEQFF	.	TRBD2	TRBV4-2	TRBJ2-1
TGTGCCAGCAGCTTAAGAAGTGTCAAGCTCGATCAGCCCCAGCATTTT	CASSLRSVKLDQPQHF	few	.	TRBV7-9	TRBJ1-5
TGTGCCAGCAGCAACCCGAGACAGGAATACAATGAGCAGTTCTTC	CASSNPRQEYNEQFF	.	.	TRBV2	TRBJ2-1
TGTGCCAGCACCACGACAGGGGGGACTGAAGCTTTCTTT	CASTTTGGTEAFF	few	TRBD1	TRBV6-6	TRBJ1-1
TGCAGTGCTAGATCCCGACGGGAGACCTTC	CSARSRRETF	.	.	TRBV20-1	TRBJ1-2
TGTGCCAGCAGCCAAATACCGGGACTAGCGAACCCCACGAACACCGGGGAGCTGTTTTTT	CASSQIPGLANPTNTGELFF	few	TRBD2	TRBV4-2	TRBJ2-2
TGCGCCAGCAGCCAAGAAGGGGGAATCGGTTATAATTCACCCCTCCACTTT	CASSQEGGIGYNSPLHF	.	.	TRBV4-3	TRBJ1-6
TGCGCCAGCAGCGCGAGCGGGGAAGGGACCCAGTACTTC	CASSASGEGTQYF	once	TRBD2	TRBV5-1	TRBJ2-5
TGTGCCAGCTCCGGGTCCTCGACGGGTGAGCAGTTCTTC	CASSGSSTGEQFF	.	.	TRBV18	TRBJ2-1
TGTGCCAGCAGACCGGACAGCCAAGAGACCCAGTACTTC	CASRPDSQETQYF	.	.	TRBV12-3/TRBV12-4	TRBJ2-5
TGTGCCATCAGTGAGGTAGGGGCCCCAGACGAGCAGTACTTC	CAISEVGAPDEQYF	once	.	TRBV10-3	TRBJ2-7
TGCGCCAGCAGCCAGAGGGGGCGGGCGCGGAACACCGGGGAGCTGTTTTTT	CASSQRGRARNTGELFF	.	TRBD1	TRBV4-1	TRBJ2-2
TGTGCCAGTAGTATGGATACAGGGGTTGGGGAAAAACTGTTTTTT	CASSMDTGVGEKLFF	.	TRBD1	TRBV19	TRBJ1-4